What follows describes a single T cell receptor beta chain. These data are taken from a study of blood T cell repertoires in COVID-19. Study-wide background: COVID-19 samples collected from the United States, Italy and Spain covered acute and convalescent phases.

V lost 0 bases to trimming and J lost 7 bases, with 13 bases between them. CDR3 length: 15 amino acids. Germline V gene sequence: CDR1 MGHRA, CDR2 YSYEKL. Libraries were prepared by immunoSEQ multiplex PCR; TCRdb keeps only in-frame clonotypes and omits some of them. This sample has about 100,000 clones; 88% occur once, and the top ten carry 6.5%. This TCR was sampled from a woman in her sixties or seventies with acute or convalescent COVID-19. The V and J genes are TRBV4-1 and TRBJ1-5; TRBD1 might be the D (5 bases). What was sequenced was peripheral blood. The CDR3, as DNA: TGCGCCAGCAGCCAAGACTGGCAGGGCCGACAGCCCCAGCATTTT. It is translated as CASSQDWQGRQPQHF.